Given below is one T cell receptor beta chain in context. The sample is drawn from a study of blood T cell repertoires in COVID-19. Study context: Sites across the United States, Italy and Spain contributed samples from acute and convalescent COVID-19.

Germline values: CDR1 SGHAT, CDR2 FQNNGV. Trimming pared 0 bases from V and 14 bases from J, leaving 20 bases between. The length of the CDR3 is 16 residues. Seattle patients were enrolled while actively infected and followed longitudinally. Original methodology: Scientists estimated how many nucleated cells there were by amplifying reference gene primers. Clones were read by immunoSEQ multiplex PCR, and TCRdb kept only the in-frame ones, dropping some. The V and J calls and clone size come from that table; D and trimming were worked out from the DNA. The data show roughly 230,000 clones, around 87% seen once.

The V and J genes are TRBV11-2 and TRBJ1-6; no clear D. Sequenced sample: peripheral blood. This sequence originates from a woman in her fifties or sixties with COVID-19, enrolled during active disease. CDR3 bases: TGTGCCAGCAGCTTAGATGTCGTAGAGGGCCGGCAGACCCTCCACTTT. As protein: CASSLDVVEGRQTLHF.